This TCR beta chain was captured by sequencing in a study of T-cell reconstitution after alpha-beta-depleted transplantation in children. General study points: Reportedly, alpha-beta T cells present about two months post-transplant originated from several hundred expanded clones of graft origin.

The length of the CDR3 is 14 residues. Germline V lookup: CDR1 SGHRS, CDR2 YFSETQ. V was clipped by 0 bases and J by 4 bases; unmatched bases: 3. As regards this clonotype: Antigen specificity is unknown.

As it was prepared, the TCRbeta library received unique molecular identifiers. TCRdb called the PCR reads again in MiXCR, with one record for every CDR3 protein. Altogether about 870,000 distinct CDR3 sequences are present, 15% to 20% being singletons, with the ten largest covering around 5.3%. Sequenced material: PBMCs, mostly from graft donor cells, taken 360 days after TCRalphabeta/CD19-depleted stem cell transplant. The J gene is TRBJ1-1, the V gene TRBV5-1; 7 bases fit TRBD1. This receptor was taken from a male patient younger than 18 who had a stem cell transplant for acute lymphoblastic leukemia, so the T cells may come from the graft donor. The CDR3 protein is CASSLASGGTEAFF. Written as DNA, the CDR3 is TGCGCCAGCAGCTTGGCTTCAGGGGGCACTGAAGCTTTCTTT.